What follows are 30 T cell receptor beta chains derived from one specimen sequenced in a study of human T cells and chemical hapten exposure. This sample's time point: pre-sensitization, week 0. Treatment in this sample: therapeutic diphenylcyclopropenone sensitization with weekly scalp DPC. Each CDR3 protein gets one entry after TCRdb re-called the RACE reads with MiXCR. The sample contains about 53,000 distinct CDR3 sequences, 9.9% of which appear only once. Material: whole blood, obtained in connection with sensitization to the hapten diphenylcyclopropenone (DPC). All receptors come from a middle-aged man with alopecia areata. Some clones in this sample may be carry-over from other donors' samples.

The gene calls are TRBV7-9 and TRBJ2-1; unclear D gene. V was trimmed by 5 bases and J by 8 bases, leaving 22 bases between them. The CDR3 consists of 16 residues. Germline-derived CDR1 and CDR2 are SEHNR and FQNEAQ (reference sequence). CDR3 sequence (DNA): TGTGCCAGCAGCAGTACCTTCAGCGAACCGGACGATGAGCAGTTCTTC. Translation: CASSSTFSEPDDEQFF. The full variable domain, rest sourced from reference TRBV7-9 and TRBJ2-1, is DTGVSQNPRHKITKRGQNVTFRCDPISEHNRLYWYRQTLGQGPEFLTYFQNEAQLEKSRLLSDRFSAERPKGSFSTLEIQRTEQGDSAMYLCASSSTFSEPDDEQFFGPGTRLTVL.

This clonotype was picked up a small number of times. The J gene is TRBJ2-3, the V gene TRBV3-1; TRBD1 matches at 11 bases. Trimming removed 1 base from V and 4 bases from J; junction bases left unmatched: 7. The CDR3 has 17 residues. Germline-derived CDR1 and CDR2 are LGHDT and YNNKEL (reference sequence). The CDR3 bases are TGTGCCAGCAGCCAAGGACCGGGACAGGGGGTAGCAGATACGCAGTATTTT. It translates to CASSQGPGQGVADTQYF.

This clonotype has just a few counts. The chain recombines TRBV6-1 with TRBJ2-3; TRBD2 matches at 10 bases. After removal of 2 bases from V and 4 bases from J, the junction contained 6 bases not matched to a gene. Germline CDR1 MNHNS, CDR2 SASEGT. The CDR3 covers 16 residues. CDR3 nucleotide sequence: TGTGCCAGCAGTGAATACAGCGGGAGGGCCGCAGATACGCAGTATTTT. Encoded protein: CASSEYSGRAADTQYF.

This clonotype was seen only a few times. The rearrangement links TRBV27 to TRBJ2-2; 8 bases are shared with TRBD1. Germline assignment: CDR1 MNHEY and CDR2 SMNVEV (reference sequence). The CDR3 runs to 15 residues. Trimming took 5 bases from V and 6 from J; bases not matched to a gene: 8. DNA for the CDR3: TGTGCCAGCAGTCTCAGGACAGGGTCACCCGGGGAGCTGTTTTTT. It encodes CASSLRTGSPGELFF.

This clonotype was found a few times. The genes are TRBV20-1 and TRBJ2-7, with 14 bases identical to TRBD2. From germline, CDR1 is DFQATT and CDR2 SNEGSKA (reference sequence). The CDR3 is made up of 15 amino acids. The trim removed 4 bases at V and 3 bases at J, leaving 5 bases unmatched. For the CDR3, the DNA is TGCAGTGCTAAACCGGGACTAGCGGGAGTCTACGAGCAGTACTTC. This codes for CSAKPGLAGVYEQYF.

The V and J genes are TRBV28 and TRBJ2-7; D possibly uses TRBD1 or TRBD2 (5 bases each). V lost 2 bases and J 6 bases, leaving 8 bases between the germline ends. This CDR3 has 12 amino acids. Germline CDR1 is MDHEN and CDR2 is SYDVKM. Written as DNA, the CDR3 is TGTGCCAGCAGTTTACGGGGCACCGAGCAGTACTTC. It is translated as CASSLRGTEQYF.

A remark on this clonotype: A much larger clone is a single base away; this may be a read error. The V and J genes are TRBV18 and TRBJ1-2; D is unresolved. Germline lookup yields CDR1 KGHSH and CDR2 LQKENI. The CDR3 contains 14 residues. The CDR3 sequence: CASTPRGEGYGYTF. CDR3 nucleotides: TGTGCCAGCACACCTCGAGGCGAAGGCTATGGCTACACCTTC.

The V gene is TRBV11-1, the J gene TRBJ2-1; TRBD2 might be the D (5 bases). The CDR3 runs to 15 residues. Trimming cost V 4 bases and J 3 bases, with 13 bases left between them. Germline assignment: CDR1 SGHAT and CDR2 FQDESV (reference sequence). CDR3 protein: CASSYTRGSYNEQFF. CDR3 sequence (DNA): TGTGCCAGCAGCTATACTAGAGGCAGCTACAATGAGCAGTTCTTC.

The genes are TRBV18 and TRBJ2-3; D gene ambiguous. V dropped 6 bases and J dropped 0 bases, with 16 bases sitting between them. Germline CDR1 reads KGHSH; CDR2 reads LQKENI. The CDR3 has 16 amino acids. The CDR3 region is CASSPLRAESTDTQYF. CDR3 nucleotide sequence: TGTGCCAGCTCTCCTTTAAGGGCGGAAAGCACAGATACGCAGTATTTT.

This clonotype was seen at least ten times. CDR3 DNA sequence: TGCAGTGTAACTCCGGGACTAGGGGGGGATAAGCAGTTCTTC. Its protein is CSVTPGLGGDKQFF. The gene calls are TRBV20-1 and TRBJ2-1, with 8 nucleotides matching TRBD2. V gave up 7 bases and J gave up 11 bases; unmatched junction bases: 16. Germline V gives CDR1 DFQATT, CDR2 SNEGSKA (reference sequence). The CDR3 extends over 14 amino acids.

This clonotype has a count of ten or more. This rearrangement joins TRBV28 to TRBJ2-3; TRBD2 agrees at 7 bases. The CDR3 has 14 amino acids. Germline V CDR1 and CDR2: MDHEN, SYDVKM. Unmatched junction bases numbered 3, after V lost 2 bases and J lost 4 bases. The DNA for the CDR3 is TGTGCCAGCAGTTTAGGCGGGAGAGCAGATACGCAGTATTTT. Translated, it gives CASSLGGRADTQYF.

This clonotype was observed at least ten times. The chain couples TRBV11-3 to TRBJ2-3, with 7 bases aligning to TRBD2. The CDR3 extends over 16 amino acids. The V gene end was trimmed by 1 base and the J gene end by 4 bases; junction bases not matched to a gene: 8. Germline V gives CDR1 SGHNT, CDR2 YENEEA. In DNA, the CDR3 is TGTGCCAGCAGCTTAGGTCGTGGCGGGAGTGCAGATACGCAGTATTTT. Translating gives CASSLGRGGSADTQYF. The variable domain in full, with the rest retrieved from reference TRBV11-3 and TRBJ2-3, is EAGVVQSPRYKIIEKKQPVAFWCNPISGHNTLYWYLQNLGQGPELLIRYENEEAVDDSQLPKDRFSAERLKGVDSTLKIQPAELGDSAVYLCASSLGRGGSADTQYFGPGTRLTVL.

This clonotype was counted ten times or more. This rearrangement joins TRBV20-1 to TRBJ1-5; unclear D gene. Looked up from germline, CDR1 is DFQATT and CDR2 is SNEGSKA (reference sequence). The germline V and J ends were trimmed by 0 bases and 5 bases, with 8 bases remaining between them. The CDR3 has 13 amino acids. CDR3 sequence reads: CSARETVYQPQHF. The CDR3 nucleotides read TGCAGTGCTAGAGAAACGGTATATCAGCCCCAGCATTTT.

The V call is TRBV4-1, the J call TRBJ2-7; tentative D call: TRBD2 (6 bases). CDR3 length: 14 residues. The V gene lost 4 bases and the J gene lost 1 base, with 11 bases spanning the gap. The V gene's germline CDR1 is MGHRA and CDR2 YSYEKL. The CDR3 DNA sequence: TGCGCCAGCAGCCGCGGGACGTCTTCCTACGAGCAGTACTTC. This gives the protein CASSRGTSSYEQYF.

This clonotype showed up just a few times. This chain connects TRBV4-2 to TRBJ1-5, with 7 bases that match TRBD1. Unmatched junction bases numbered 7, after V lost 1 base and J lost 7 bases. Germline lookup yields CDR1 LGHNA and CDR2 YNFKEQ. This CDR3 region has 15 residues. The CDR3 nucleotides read TGTGCCAGCAGCCAAGTCACAGGGGTTAAGCAGCCCCAGCATTTT. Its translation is CASSQVTGVKQPQHF.

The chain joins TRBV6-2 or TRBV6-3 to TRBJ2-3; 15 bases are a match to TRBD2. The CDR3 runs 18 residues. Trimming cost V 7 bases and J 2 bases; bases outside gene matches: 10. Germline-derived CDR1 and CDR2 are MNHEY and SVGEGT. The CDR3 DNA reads TGTGCCAGCAAAACAGCCGGACTAGCGGGAGGGAACACAGATACGCAGTATTTT. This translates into CASKTAGLAGGNTDTQYF.

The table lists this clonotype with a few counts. The CDR3: CASSSGQRNTEAFF. The CDR3 coding sequence is TGTGCCAGCAGCTCGGGACAGCGAAACACTGAAGCTTTCTTT. The chain employs TRBV5-8 and TRBJ1-1; 7 positions match TRBD1. Trimming took 3 bases from V and 2 from J; bases not matched to a gene: 4. There are 14 residues in the CDR3. Germline V gives CDR1 SGHTS, CDR2 YDEGEE. The full variable domain, its missing parts supplied by reference TRBV5-8 and TRBJ1-1, is EAGVTQSPTHLIKTRGQQATLRCSPISGHTSVYWYQQALGLGLQFLLWYDEGEERNRGNFPPRFSGRQFPNYSSELNVNALELEDSALYLCASSSGQRNTEAFFGQGTRLTVV.

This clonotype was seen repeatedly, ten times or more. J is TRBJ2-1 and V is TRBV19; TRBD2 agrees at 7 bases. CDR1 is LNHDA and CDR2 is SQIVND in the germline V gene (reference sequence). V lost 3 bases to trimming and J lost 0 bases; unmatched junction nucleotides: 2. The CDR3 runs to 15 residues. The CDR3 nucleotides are TGTGCCAGTAGTATCGGCGGGGGCTCCTACAATGAGCAGTTCTTC. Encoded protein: CASSIGGGSYNEQFF.

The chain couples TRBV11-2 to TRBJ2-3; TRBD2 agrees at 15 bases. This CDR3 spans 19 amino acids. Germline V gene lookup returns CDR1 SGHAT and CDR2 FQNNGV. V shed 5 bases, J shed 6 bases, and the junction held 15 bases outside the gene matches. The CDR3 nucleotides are TGTGCCAGCAGCCTCGGGGGGACTAGCGGGAGGAATCACAAGGATACGCAGTATTTT. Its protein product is CASSLGGTSGRNHKDTQYF.

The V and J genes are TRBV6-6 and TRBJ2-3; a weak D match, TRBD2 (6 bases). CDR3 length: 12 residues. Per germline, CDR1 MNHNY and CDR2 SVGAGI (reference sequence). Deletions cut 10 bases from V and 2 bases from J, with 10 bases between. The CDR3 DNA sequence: TGTGCCAACGCGGGAAACACAGATACGCAGTATTTT. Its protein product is CANAGNTDTQYF.

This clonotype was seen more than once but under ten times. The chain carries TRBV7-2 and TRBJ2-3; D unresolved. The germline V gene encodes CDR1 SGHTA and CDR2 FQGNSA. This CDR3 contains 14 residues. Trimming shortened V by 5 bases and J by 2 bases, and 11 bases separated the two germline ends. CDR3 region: CASSAQGFTDTQYF. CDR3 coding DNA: TGTGCCAGCAGCGCCCAAGGCTTCACAGATACGCAGTATTTT.

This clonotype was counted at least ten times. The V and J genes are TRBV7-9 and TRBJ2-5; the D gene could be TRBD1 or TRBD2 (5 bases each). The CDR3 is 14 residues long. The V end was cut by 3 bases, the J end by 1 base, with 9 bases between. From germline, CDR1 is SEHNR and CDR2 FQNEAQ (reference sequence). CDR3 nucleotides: TGTGCCAGCAGCTTTGGTGGGGGCCAAGAGACCCAGTACTTC. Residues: CASSFGGGQETQYF.

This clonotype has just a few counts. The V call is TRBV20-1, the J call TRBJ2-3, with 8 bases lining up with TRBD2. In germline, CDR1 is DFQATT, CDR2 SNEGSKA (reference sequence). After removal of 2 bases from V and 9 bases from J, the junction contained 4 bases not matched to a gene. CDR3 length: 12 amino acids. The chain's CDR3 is CSARKTSATQYF. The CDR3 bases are TGCAGTGCTAGAAAGACTAGCGCAACGCAGTATTTT.

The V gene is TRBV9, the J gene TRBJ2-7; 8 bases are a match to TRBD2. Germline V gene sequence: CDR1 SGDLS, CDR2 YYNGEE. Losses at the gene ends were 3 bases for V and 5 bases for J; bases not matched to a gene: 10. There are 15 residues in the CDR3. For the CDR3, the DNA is TGTGCCAGCAGCGCACGGGGGGGCAGTGGCCACGAGCAGTACTTC. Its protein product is CASSARGGSGHEQYF.

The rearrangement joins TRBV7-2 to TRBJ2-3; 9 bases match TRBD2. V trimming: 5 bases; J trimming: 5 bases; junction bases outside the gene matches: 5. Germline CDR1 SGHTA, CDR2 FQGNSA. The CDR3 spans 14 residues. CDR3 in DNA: TGTGCCAGCAGCCCGGGACTAGCTATAGATACGCAGTATTTT. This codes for CASSPGLAIDTQYF.

CDR3 protein: CASRAFVVGDTEAFF. The CDR3 coding sequence is TGTGCCAGCAGGGCTTTTGTAGTGGGCGACACTGAAGCTTTCTTT. The genes are TRBV6-5 and TRBJ1-1, with unresolved D. Trimming cost V 6 bases and J 3 bases, with 17 bases left between them. The CDR3 contains 15 residues. Germline CDR1 MNHEY, CDR2 SVGAGI.

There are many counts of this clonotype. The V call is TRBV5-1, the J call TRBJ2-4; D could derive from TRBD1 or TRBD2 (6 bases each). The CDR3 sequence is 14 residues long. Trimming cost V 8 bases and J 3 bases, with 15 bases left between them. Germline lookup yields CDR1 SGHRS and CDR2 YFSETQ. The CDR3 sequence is CASAKGGVKNIQYF. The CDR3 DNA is TGCGCCAGTGCCAAGGGGGGAGTCAAAAACATTCAGTACTTC.

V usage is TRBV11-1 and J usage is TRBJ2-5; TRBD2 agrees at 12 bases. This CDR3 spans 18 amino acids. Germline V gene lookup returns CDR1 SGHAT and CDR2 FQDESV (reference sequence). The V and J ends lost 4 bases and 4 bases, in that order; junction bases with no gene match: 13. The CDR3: CASSSPWASGRARETQYF. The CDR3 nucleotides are TGTGCCAGCAGCTCCCCGTGGGCTAGCGGGAGGGCCAGAGAGACCCAGTACTTC.

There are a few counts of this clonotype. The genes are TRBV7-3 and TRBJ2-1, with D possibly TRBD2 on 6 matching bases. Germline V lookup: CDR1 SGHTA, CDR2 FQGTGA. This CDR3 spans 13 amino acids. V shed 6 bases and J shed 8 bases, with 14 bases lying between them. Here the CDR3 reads CASSGTPGDEQFF. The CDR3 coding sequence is TGTGCCAGCAGTGGGACTCCCGGCGATGAGCAGTTCTTC. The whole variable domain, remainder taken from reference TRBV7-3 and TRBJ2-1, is GAGVSQTPSNKVTEKGKYVELRCDPISGHTALYWYRQSLGQGPEFLIYFQGTGAADDSGLPNDRFFAVRPEGSVSTLKIQRTERGDSAVYLCASSGTPGDEQFFGPGTRLTVL.

This CDR3 is CASSFAGDARLYEQYF. CDR3 DNA: TGTGCCAGCAGCTTCGCAGGGGATGCTCGCCTCTACGAGCAGTACTTC. This chain connects TRBV9 to TRBJ2-7; a possible D gene is TRBD1 (6 bases). V was clipped by 4 bases and J by 3 bases, with 20 bases between them. Germline V gene data show CDR1 as SGDLS and CDR2 as YYNGEE. The CDR3 sequence is 16 residues long.